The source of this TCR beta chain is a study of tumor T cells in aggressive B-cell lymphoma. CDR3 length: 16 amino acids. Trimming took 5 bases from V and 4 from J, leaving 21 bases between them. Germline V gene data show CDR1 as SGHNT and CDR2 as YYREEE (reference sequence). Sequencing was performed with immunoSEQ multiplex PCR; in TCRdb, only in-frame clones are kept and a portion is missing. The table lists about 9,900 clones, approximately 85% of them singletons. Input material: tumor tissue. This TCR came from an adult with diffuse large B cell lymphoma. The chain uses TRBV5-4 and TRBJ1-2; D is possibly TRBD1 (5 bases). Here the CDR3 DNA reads TGTGCCAGCAGACCCGGCCAAGGGGAAGGCAGCTATGGCTACACCTTC. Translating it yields CASRPGQGEGSYGYTF.